These 24 T cell receptor beta chains share one sample of origin, sequenced in a study of cytomegalovirus exposure and HLA in healthy donors. The PCR had 60 Vbeta and 13 Jbeta primers. Here immunoSEQ multiplex PCR was the method, and the copy in TCRdb shows in-frame clones only, minus some. The data hold about 160,000 clones, with approximately 82% observed a single time. The sequenced material came from PBMCs. Receptors originate from a male donor in good health and CMV-seropositive.

The chain has TRBV27 and TRBJ2-1, with 7 bases matching TRBD2. CDR1 MNHEY and CDR2 SMNVEV come from the germline V gene (reference sequence). With V trimmed by 0 bases and J by 9 bases, 8 bases remained unmatched. The CDR3 runs 15 residues. The CDR3 nucleotides read TGTGCCAGCAGTTTATCGGTGGGAGGGTTCGCTGAGCAGTTCTTC. It specifies CASSLSVGGFAEQFF.

This clone was seen a few times. The V and J genes are TRBV18 and TRBJ1-1; TRBD1 matches 8 bases. Germline loops: CDR1 KGHSH, CDR2 LQKENI. Trimming took 2 bases from V and 6 from J; bases not matched to a gene: 5. This CDR3 spans 14 amino acids. In DNA form, the CDR3 reads TGTGCCAGCTCACCAGCAGGGGGCTGGCCTGAAGCTTTCTTT. This sequence encodes CASSPAGGWPEAFF.

The rearrangement links TRBV30 to TRBJ2-7, with a tentative D call TRBD2 (5 bases). There are 12 residues in the CDR3. Between the trimmed V and J ends, which lost 4 bases and 6 bases, there was a span of 13 bases. The V gene's germline CDR1 is GTSNPN and CDR2 SVGIG (reference sequence). CDR3 region: CAWTLRVGEQYF. The CDR3 DNA reads as TGTGCCTGGACCCTGCGGGTAGGCGAGCAGTACTTC.

The chain is built from TRBV28 and TRBJ2-2; D unclear. Per germline, CDR1 MDHEN and CDR2 SYDVKM. The V end was cut by 7 bases, the J end by 7 bases, with 13 bases between. The CDR3 runs to 13 residues. Here the CDR3 reads CASINPGGGELFF. For the CDR3, the DNA is TGTGCCAGCATTAACCCGGGTGGCGGGGAGCTGTTTTTT.

The CDR3 region is CASSFGLAAYNEQFF. The CDR3 DNA reads TGTGCCAGCAGCTTTGGACTAGCGGCCTACAATGAGCAGTTCTTC. The chain has TRBV5-4 and TRBJ2-1; 10 nucleotides line up with TRBD2. This CDR3 is built from 15 residues. J was trimmed by 2 bases and V by 2 bases; bases with no gene match: 1. The germline V gene has CDR1 SGHNT and CDR2 YYREEE (reference sequence).

The rearrangement joins TRBV4-1 to TRBJ2-7; TRBD1 agrees at 7 bases. J gave up 5 bases and V 4 bases, and 11 bases lay outside the gene matches. The CDR3 is 15 residues long. Looked up from germline, CDR1 is MGHRA and CDR2 is YSYEKL. This CDR3 reads CASSRGPGGEDEQYF. CDR3 coding DNA: TGCGCCAGCAGCCGAGGACCAGGGGGTGAGGACGAGCAGTACTTC.

The rearrangement links TRBV5-8 to TRBJ1-1; weak D call: TRBD1 (6 bases). Germline assignment: CDR1 SGHTS and CDR2 YDEGEE. V was trimmed by 4 bases and J by 2 bases, leaving 27 bases between them. The CDR3 extends over 19 amino acids. The CDR3 region has the DNA TGTGCCAGCAGCCACCACACAGGGAAAGGTGGAGTGGGTAACACTGAAGCTTTCTTT. Amino acids: CASSHHTGKGGVGNTEAFF.

The V and J genes are TRBV28 and TRBJ2-1; possible D gene TRBD2, 7 bases. The V and J ends lost 11 bases and 9 bases respectively, with 23 bases between them. CDR1 and CDR2 (germline): MDHEN, SYDVKM. This CDR3 has 14 amino acids. The CDR3 spells CASQGGVLLSEQFF. The DNA of the CDR3 is TGTGCCTCCCAAGGGGGGGTGTTGCTTAGTGAGCAGTTCTTC.

The chain links TRBV13 to TRBJ2-7, with 8 bases matching TRBD2. Germline V gives CDR1 PRHDT, CDR2 FYEKMQ (reference sequence). Trimming took 0 bases from V and 0 from J; bases not matched to a gene: 7. This CDR3 contains 17 residues. Here the CDR3 reads CASSLGELRGASYEQYF. Written as DNA, the CDR3 is TGTGCCAGCAGCTTAGGGGAATTGCGGGGGGCCTCCTACGAGCAGTACTTC.

The V gene is TRBV5-1, the J gene TRBJ1-4, with 10 bases aligning to TRBD1. CDR3 length: 14 residues. CDR1 is SGHRS and CDR2 is YFSETQ in the germline V gene. Trimming cost V 1 base and J 7 bases; bases outside gene matches: 1. The CDR3 sequence is CASSLRTGGEKLFF. The DNA for the CDR3 is TGCGCCAGCAGCTTGAGGACAGGGGGTGAAAAACTGTTTTTT.

This clone occurred once. The rearrangement links TRBV29-1 to TRBJ2-2; D possibly corresponds to TRBD1 (5 bases). Between the trimmed V and J ends, which lost 0 bases and 6 bases, there was a span of 11 bases. The CDR3 has 14 residues. Germline CDR1 and CDR2: SQVTM and ANQGSEA. The CDR3 here is CSVEDRRAAGELFF. Here the CDR3 DNA reads TGCAGCGTTGAAGATCGCAGGGCTGCCGGGGAGCTGTTTTTT.

Only one count was recorded for this clone. This chain connects TRBV5-4 to TRBJ1-3; D is undetermined. The CDR3 loop spans 15 amino acids. The germline V gene has CDR1 SGHNT and CDR2 YYREEE (reference sequence). V was cut by 4 bases and J by 1 base, with 12 bases left in between. The CDR3: CASSPNLGSGNTIYF. The CDR3, as DNA: TGTGCCAGCAGCCCCAACCTAGGATCTGGAAACACCATATATTTT.

This chain connects TRBV18 to TRBJ2-5, with TRBD1 matching over 8 bases. Germline assignment: CDR1 KGHSH and CDR2 LQKENI. With V trimmed by 0 bases and J by 4 bases, 4 bases remained unmatched. This CDR3 region has 15 residues. The CDR3 spells CASSPPGQGRETQYF. The CDR3 DNA sequence: TGTGCCAGCTCACCACCAGGACAGGGACGAGAGACCCAGTACTTC.

This clone was picked up one time. CDR3 residues: CASSLRGEKLFF. As DNA, the CDR3 is TGTGCCAGCAGTTTACGGGGTGAAAAACTGTTTTTT. The rearrangement joins TRBV27 to TRBJ1-4; D is unclear. The CDR3 length is 12 residues. Deletions cut 2 bases from V and 7 bases from J, with 5 bases between. From germline, CDR1 is MNHEY and CDR2 SMNVEV (reference sequence).

V is TRBV6-1 and J is TRBJ2-7; 13 nucleotides match TRBD2. Per germline, CDR1 MNHNS and CDR2 SASEGT. The V gene end was trimmed by 6 bases and the J gene end by 3 bases; junction bases not matched to a gene: 2. The CDR3 runs 14 residues. CDR3: CASSRTSGSYEQYF. The CDR3 nucleotides read TGTGCCAGCAGCAGGACTAGCGGGAGCTACGAGCAGTACTTC.

This chain joins TRBV19 and TRBJ1-5, with 10 bases that match TRBD1. With 5 bases clipped from V and 4 bases from J, the junction kept 8 bases outside the gene matches. This CDR3 has 16 amino acids. Germline V gives CDR1 LNHDA, CDR2 SQIVND (reference sequence). Here the CDR3 DNA reads TGTGCCAGTAGTCCCCGACAGGGGGCAGGGAATCAGCCCCAGCATTTT. It is translated as CASSPRQGAGNQPQHF.

The sample holds a few counts of this clone. The rearrangement uses TRBV4-1 and TRBJ1-4; D remains unclear. This CDR3 comprises 16 residues. V lost 0 bases to trimming and J lost 0 bases, with 8 bases between them. The germline V gene encodes CDR1 MGHRA and CDR2 YSYEKL. The CDR3 sequence: CASSQDWEATNEKLFF. CDR3 sequence (DNA): TGCGCCAGCAGCCAAGATTGGGAGGCAACTAATGAAAAACTGTTTTTT.

The chain's CDR3 is CATSRSGLVVPHEQYF. CDR3 bases: TGTGCCACCAGCAGATCGGGACTAGTAGTTCCCCACGAGCAGTACTTC. The gene calls are TRBV15 and TRBJ2-7; 8 bases align to TRBD2. The germline V gene has CDR1 LNHNV and CDR2 YYDKDF (reference sequence). The V segment lost 2 bases and the J segment 5 bases; nucleotides outside the gene matches: 11. This CDR3 comprises 16 residues.

This clone was observed once. The V call is TRBV7-8, the J call TRBJ1-2; D might be TRBD1 (5 bases). The CDR3 contains 15 residues. From germline, CDR1 is SGHVS and CDR2 FQNEAQ. Trimming removed 5 bases from V and 6 bases from J, with 19 bases in between. The CDR3 DNA reads TGTGCCAGCAGCCCACTCACAGGAATAACTAATGGCTACACCTTC. It is translated as CASSPLTGITNGYTF. The full variable domain, with the rest looked up from reference TRBV7-8 and TRBJ1-2, is GAGVSQSPRYKVAKRGQDVALRCDPISGHVSLFWYQQALGQGPEFLTYFQNEAQLDKSGLPSDRFFAERPEGSVSTLKIQRTQQEDSAVYLCASSPLTGITNGYTFGSGTRLTVV.

V is TRBV28 and J is TRBJ2-2; 9 nucleotides agree with TRBD2. The germline gives CDR1 MDHEN, CDR2 SYDVKM. The V gene end was trimmed by 11 bases and the J gene end by 2 bases; junction bases not matched to a gene: 3. The CDR3 loop spans 13 amino acids. DNA of the CDR3: TGTGCCGGGACTAGCCGTAACACCGGGGAGCTGTTTTTT. As protein: CAGTSRNTGELFF.

The chain recombines TRBV6-6 with TRBJ1-2, with 10 bases that match TRBD1. The CDR3 spans 16 residues. Germline CDR1 is MNHNY and CDR2 is SVGAGI (reference sequence). V lost 7 bases, J lost 8 bases, and 16 bases stayed unmatched. CDR3 loop: CASNPGQGKSLSGYTF. As DNA, the CDR3 is TGTGCCAGCAACCCGGGACAGGGGAAGAGCTTATCAGGCTACACCTTC.

The chain couples TRBV10-3 to TRBJ2-3, with D possibly matching TRBD2 (5 bases). The CDR3 extends over 14 amino acids. Germline CDR1 is ENHRY and CDR2 is SYGVKD. V dropped 6 bases and J dropped 4 bases, with 14 bases sitting between them. CDR3 loop: CAIRSTGSADTQYF. CDR3 nucleotide sequence: TGTGCCATCAGGTCGACGGGATCCGCAGATACGCAGTATTTT.

The V gene is TRBV27, the J gene TRBJ1-4; 8 nucleotides align to TRBD1. J was trimmed by 8 bases and V by 2 bases; bases with no gene match: 7. Germline CDR1 MNHEY, CDR2 SMNVEV (reference sequence). The CDR3 contains 15 residues. The CDR3 nucleotides read TGTGCCAGCAGTTTAGCGGACAGGGTACAAGAAAAACTGTTTTTT. This gives the protein CASSLADRVQEKLFF.

This chain joins TRBV5-1 and TRBJ2-1; D gene unclear. The V gene's germline CDR1 is SGHRS and CDR2 YFSETQ. This CDR3 contains 12 residues. The V end lost 3 bases, the J end lost 8 bases, and 9 bases lay between the germline ends. CDR3 amino acids: CASSSPEYEQFF. The CDR3 nucleotides are TGCGCCAGCAGCTCCCCTGAGTATGAGCAGTTCTTC. The full variable domain, rest sourced from reference TRBV5-1 and TRBJ2-1, is KAGVTQTPRYLIKTRGQQVTLSCSPISGHRSVSWYQQTPGQGLQFLFEYFSETQRNKGNFPGRFSGRQFSNSRSEMNVSTLELGDSALYLCASSSPEYEQFFGPGTRLTVL.